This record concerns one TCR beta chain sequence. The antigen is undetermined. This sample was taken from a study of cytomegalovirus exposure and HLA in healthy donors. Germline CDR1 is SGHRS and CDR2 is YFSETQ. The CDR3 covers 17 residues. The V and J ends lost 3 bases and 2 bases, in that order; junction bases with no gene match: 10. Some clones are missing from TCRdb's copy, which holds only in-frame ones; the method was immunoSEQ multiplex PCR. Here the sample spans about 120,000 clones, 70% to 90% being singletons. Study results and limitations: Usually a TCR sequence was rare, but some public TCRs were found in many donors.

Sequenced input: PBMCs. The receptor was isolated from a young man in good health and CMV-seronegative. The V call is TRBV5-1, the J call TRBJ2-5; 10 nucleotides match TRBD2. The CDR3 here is CASSSSLLAGAQETQYF. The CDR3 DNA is TGCGCCAGCAGCTCGTCACTGCTAGCGGGGGCACAAGAGACCCAGTACTTC.